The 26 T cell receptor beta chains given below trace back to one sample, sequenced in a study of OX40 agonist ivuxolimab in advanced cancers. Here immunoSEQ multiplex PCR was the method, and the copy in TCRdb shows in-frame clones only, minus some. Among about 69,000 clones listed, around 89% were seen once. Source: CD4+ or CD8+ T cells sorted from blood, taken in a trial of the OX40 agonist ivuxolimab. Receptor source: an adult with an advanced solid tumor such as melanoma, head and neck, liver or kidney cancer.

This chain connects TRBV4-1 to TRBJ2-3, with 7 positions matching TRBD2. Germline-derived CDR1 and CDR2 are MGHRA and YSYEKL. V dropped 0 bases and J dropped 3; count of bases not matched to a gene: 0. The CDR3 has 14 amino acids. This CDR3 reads CASSQEAGTDTQYF. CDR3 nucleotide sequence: TGCGCCAGCAGCCAAGAAGCGGGGACAGATACGCAGTATTTT.

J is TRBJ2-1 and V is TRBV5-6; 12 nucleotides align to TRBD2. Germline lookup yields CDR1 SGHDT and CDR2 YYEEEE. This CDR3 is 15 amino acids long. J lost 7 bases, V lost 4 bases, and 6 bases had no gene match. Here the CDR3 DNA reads TGTGCCAGCAGCGGCAGACTAGCGGGAGTTAATGAGCAGTTCTTC. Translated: CASSGRLAGVNEQFF.

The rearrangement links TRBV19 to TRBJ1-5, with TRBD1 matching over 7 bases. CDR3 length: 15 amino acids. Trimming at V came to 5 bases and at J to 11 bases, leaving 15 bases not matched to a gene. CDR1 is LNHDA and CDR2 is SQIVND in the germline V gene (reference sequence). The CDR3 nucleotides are TGTGCCAGTAGTGAGCAGGGGGGTGGGAATCAAGCCCAGCATTTT. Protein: CASSEQGGGNQAQHF.

This CDR3 reads CASDIPPGELFF. For the CDR3, the DNA is TGTGCCAGCGACATACCACCCGGGGAGCTGTTTTTT. This sequence joins TRBV6-5 and TRBJ2-2; D gene uncertain. Germline V gene sequence: CDR1 MNHEY, CDR2 SVGAGI. V was clipped by 8 bases and J by 6 bases, with 10 bases between them. The CDR3 has 12 amino acids.

CDR3 amino acids: CASSFQAGAYTDTQYF. The DNA of the CDR3 is TGTGCCAGCAGTTTTCAAGCGGGGGCCTACACAGATACGCAGTATTTT. The chain recombines TRBV27 with TRBJ2-3; 8 nucleotides agree with TRBD2. V trimming: 3 bases; J trimming: 2 bases; junction bases outside the gene matches: 7. Germline loops: CDR1 MNHEY, CDR2 SMNVEV (reference sequence). The CDR3 contains 16 residues.

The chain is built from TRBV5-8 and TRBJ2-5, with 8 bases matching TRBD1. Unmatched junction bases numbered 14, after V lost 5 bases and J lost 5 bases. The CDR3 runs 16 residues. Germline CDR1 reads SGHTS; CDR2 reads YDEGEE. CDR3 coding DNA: TGTGCCAGCAGTTCCGGGACAGGAAAAAAAGGGGAGACCCAGTACTTC. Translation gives CASSSGTGKKGETQYF.

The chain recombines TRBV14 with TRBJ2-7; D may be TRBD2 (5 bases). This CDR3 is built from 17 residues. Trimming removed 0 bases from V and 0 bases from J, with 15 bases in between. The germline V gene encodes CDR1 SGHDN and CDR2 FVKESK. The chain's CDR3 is CASSQDRFGVISYEQYF. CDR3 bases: TGTGCCAGCAGCCAAGATCGTTTCGGGGTCATCTCCTACGAGCAGTACTTC.

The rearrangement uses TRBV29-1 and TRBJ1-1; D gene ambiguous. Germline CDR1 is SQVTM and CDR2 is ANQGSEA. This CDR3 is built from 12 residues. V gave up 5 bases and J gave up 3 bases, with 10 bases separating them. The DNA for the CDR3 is TGCAGCGTTTCCGTCTGGGACACTGAAGCTTTCTTT. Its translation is CSVSVWDTEAFF.

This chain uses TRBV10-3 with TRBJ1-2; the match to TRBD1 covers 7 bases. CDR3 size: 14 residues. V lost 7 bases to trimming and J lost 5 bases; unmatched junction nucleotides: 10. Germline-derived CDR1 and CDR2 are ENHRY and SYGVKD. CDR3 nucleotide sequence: TGTGCCATCACCAACGAGACAGGGAGATATGGCTACACCTTC. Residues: CAITNETGRYGYTF.

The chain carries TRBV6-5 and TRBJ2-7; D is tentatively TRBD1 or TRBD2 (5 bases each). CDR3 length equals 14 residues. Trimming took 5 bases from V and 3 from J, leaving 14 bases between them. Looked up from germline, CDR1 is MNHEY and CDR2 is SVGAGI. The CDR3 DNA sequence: TGTGCCAGCAGTCCCGGGGCCCCGGGCTACGAGCAGTACTTC. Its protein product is CASSPGAPGYEQYF.

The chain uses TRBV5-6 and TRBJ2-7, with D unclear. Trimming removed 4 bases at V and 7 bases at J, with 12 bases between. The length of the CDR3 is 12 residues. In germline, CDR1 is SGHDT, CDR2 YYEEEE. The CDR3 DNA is TGTGCCAGCAGCCCCAACCGCCAGGAGCAGTACTTC. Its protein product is CASSPNRQEQYF.

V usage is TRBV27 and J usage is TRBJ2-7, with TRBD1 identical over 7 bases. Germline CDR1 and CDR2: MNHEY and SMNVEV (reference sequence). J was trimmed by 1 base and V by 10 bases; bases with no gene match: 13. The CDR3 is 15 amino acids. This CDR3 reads CATQFMAGGSYEQYF. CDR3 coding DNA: TGTGCCACCCAGTTTATGGCAGGGGGATCCTACGAGCAGTACTTC.

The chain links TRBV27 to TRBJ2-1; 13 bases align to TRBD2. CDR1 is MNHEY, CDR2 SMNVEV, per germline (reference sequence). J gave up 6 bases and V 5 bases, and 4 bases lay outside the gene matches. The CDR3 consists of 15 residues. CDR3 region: CASSPGTSGINEQFF. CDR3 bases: TGTGCCAGCAGTCCCGGGACTAGCGGGATCAATGAGCAGTTCTTC.

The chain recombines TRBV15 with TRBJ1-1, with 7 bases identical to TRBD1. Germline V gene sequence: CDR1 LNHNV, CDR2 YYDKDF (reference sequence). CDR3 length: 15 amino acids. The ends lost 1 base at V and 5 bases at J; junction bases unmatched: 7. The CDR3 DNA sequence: TGTGCCACCAGCAGAGCTGACAGGGTGGAAACTGAAGCTTTCTTT. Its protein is CATSRADRVETEAFF.

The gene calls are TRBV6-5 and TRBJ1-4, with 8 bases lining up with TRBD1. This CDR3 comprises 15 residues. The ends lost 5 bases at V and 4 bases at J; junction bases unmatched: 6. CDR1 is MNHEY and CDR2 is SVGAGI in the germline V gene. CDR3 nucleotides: TGTGCCAGCAGTGGATGGACAGGGAGTAATGAAAAACTGTTTTTT. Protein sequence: CASSGWTGSNEKLFF.

Here the CDR3 reads CSVWGSTSEQFF. For the CDR3, the DNA is TGCAGCGTCTGGGGATCTACAAGTGAGCAGTTCTTC. The chain is built from TRBV29-1 and TRBJ2-1, with D unclear. The V gene lost 6 bases and the J gene lost 9 bases, with 15 bases spanning the gap. The CDR3 has 12 residues. Germline V gives CDR1 SQVTM, CDR2 ANQGSEA.

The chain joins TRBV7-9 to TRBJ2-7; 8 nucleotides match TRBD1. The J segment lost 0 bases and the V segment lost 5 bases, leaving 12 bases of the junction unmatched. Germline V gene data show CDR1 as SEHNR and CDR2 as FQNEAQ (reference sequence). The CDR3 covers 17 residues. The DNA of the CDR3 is TGTGCCAGCAGCCCCCAAGCCGGACAGGGAAGCTCCTACGAGCAGTACTTC. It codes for CASSPQAGQGSSYEQYF.

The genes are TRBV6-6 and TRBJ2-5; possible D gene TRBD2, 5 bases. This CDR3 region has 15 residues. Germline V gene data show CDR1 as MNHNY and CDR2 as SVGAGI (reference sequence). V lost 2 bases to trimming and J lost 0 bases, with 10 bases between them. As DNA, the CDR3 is TGTGCCAGCAGTTACGAAATACTAGACCAAGAGACCCAGTACTTC. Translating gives CASSYEILDQETQYF.

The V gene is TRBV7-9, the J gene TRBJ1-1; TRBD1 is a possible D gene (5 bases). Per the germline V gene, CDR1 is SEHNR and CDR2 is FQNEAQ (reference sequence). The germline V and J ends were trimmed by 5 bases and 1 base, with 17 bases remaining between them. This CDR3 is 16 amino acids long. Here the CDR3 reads CASSLLGEGRNTEAFF. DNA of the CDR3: TGTGCCAGCAGCCTCCTCGGGGAGGGGAGGAACACTGAAGCTTTCTTT.

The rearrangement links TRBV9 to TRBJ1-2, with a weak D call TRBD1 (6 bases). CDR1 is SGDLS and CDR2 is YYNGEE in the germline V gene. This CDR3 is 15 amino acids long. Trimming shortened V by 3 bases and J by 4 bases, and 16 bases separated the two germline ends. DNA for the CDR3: TGTGCCAGCAGCGAGGCCCCAGGGGAAAGCTATGGCTACACCTTC. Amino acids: CASSEAPGESYGYTF.

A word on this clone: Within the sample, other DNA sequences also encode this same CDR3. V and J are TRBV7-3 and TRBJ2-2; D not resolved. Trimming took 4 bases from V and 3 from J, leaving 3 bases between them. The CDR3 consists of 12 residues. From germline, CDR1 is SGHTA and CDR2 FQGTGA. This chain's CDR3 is CASSSDTGELFF. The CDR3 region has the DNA TGTGCCAGCAGCTCCGACACCGGGGAGCTGTTTTTT. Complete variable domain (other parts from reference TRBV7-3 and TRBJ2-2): GAGVSQTPSNKVTEKGKYVELRCDPISGHTALYWYRQSLGQGPEFLIYFQGTGAADDSGLPNDRFFAVRPEGSVSTLKIQRTERGDSAVYLCASSSDTGELFFGEGSRLTVL.

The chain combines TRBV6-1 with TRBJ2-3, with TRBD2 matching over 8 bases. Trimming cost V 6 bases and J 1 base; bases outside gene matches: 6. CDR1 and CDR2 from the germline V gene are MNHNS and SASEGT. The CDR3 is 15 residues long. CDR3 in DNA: TGTGCCAGCAGAGGAACAGCGGGAGGCACAGATACGCAGTATTTT. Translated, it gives CASRGTAGGTDTQYF.

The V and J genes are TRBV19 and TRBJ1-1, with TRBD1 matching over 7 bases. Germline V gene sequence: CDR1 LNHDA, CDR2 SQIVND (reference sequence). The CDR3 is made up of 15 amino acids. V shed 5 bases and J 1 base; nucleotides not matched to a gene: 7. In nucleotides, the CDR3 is TGTGCCAGTAGTTTCCCGACAGGGTCGAACACTGAAGCTTTCTTT. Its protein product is CASSFPTGSNTEAFF.

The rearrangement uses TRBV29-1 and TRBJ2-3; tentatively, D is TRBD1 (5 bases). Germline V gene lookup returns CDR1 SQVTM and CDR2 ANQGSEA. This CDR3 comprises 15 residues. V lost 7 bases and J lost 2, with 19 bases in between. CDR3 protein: CSAAARKGFTDTQYF. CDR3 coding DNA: TGCAGCGCCGCGGCCCGGAAGGGGTTCACAGATACGCAGTATTTT.

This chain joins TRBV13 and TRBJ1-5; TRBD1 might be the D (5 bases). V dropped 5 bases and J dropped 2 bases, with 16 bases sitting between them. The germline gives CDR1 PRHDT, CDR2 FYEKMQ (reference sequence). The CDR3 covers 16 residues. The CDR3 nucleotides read TGTGCCAGCAGCCGCCGCGGGGGAGGGGGCAATCAGCCCCAGCATTTT. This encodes CASSRRGGGGNQPQHF.

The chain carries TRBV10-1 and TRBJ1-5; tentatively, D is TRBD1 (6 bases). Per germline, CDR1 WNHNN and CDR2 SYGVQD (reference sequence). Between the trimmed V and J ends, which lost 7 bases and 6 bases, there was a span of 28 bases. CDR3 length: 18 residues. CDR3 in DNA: TGCGCCAGCAACGAGGGGAGTCAGGGGAACCCTCTGGGTCAGCCCCAGCATTTT. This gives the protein CASNEGSQGNPLGQPQHF.